A selection of T cell receptor beta chains follows, all from one sample in a study of T-cell reconstitution after alpha-beta-depleted transplantation in children. TCRdb fed the PCR reads into MiXCR, producing one record per CDR3 protein. The sample consists of around 500,000 distinct CDR3 sequences, roughly an eighth of them appearing once. The specimen was PBMCs from the stem cell graft donor, collected from the stem cell graft. Receptors were obtained from a human donor who donated a stem cell graft to a child with combined immunodeficiency. CDR3s include the opening cysteine and the closing phenylalanine or tryptophan.

cdr3_length v_call cdr3_aa
17 TRBV12-3/TRBV12-4 CASRITGGSVDTGELFF
15 TRBV5-1 CASSLTGLMNTEAFF
13 TRBV2 CASILDGTGELFF
15 TRBV20-1 CSASPSQRPRETQYF
16 TRBV5-1 CASSLLAGPNSGEQYF
19 TRBV6-1 CASTPGGGFLVGNTGELFF
13 TRBV11-1 CASSLKVNTEAFF
15 TRBV7-3 CASSLIPTDQETQYF
16 TRBV16 CASSQKGTGTIDEQFF
15 TRBV19 CASSIVGTGGSEQYF
12 TRBV11-2 CASSWTGWEQYF
14 TRBV6-2/TRBV6-3 CASSYWQGAGGYTF
16 TRBV20-1 CSARERTRNSYNEQFF
13 TRBV4-3 CASSQDFAQEQYF
15 TRBV6-5 CASSYGPGQGYGYTF
14 TRBV3-1 CASSQERGTYEQYF
16 TRBV6-5 CASSLGFAGGQETQYF
16 TRBV9 CASSVSQRGEPDTQYF
11 TRBV12-3/TRBV12-4 CASSLYAEAFF
12 TRBV20-1 CSAGRTVYEQYF
15 TRBV20-1 CSAIIWGMIGGEQYF
14 TRBV24-1 CATSDRDRVGGYTF
15 TRBV4-2 CASSQERTPTYEQYF
11 TRBV30 CAWTKVNEQFF
15 TRBV30 CAWRLGDRDYGEQYF
15 TRBV9 CASSVEQGRTGELFF
14 TRBV6-5 CASSYSTLSSEQYF
16 TRBV28 CATQQGAWGSNQPQHF
13 TRBV7-9 CASTLAAYNEQFF
12 TRBV2 CASSSRRSTLHF
15 TRBV6-4 CASSEVRGETGELFF
16 TRBV7-2 CASSQILAGGVYEQYF
13 TRBV12-3/TRBV12-4 CASSLGGNYGYTF
17 TRBV18 CASSPQPGLAGKETQYF
12 TRBV28 CASSLIRSEAFF
12 TRBV18 CASSPGLDEQYF
16 TRBV15 CATSSRGETNTGELFF
16 TRBV7-6 CASSLSAGSSYNEQFF
15 TRBV20-1 CSANERGLPYNEQFF
15 TRBV29-1 CSVPSHGQGFNEQFF
15 TRBV7-9 CASSLGGTGRNTIYF
14 TRBV5-6 CASSSLPSSYEQYF
15 TRBV6-5 CASSSGRLVYSPLHF
16 TRBV7-9 CASSSIGGEGGNTIYF
14 TRBV12-3/TRBV12-4 CASSPGQAYQPQHF
15 TRBV7-9 CASSSKDRRTDTQYF
15 TRBV15 CATSRDRGLYQPQHF
19 TRBV11-2 CASSFGGPRPAGTTDTQYF
18 TRBV28 CASSLFGGQLGTGPEQYF